The 5 T cell receptor beta chains below come from one sample, sequenced in a study of control samples from healthy donors and cancer patients. Measured with immunoSEQ multiplex PCR; TCRdb has only the in-frame clones, and not every one. The sample shows roughly 100,000 clones, about 80% of them seen only once. Sequencing used blood. These receptors came from a woman in her fifties or sixties in good health.

The chain employs TRBV7-2 and TRBJ2-2; possibly TRBD2 for D (5 bases). Germline V gene data show CDR1 as SGHTA and CDR2 as FQGNSA. CDR3 length: 16 residues. V lost 1 base to trimming and J lost 4 bases, with 13 bases between them. The CDR3 loop is CASSLGGRGGTGELFF. CDR3 DNA sequence: TGTGCCAGCAGCTTAGGAGGACGGGGTGGCACCGGGGAGCTGTTTTTT.

This chain joins TRBV29-1 and TRBJ2-5; perhaps TRBD2 as D (5 bases). Germline CDR1 SQVTM, CDR2 ANQGSEA. V was trimmed by 7 bases and J by 1 base, leaving 10 bases between them. The CDR3 is 12 residues long. The chain's CDR3 is CSATGIQETQYF. CDR3 sequence (DNA): TGCAGCGCCACCGGGATCCAAGAGACCCAGTACTTC.

The CDR3 DNA sequence: TGTGCCAGCACCCACAGGCAACGCTACGAGCAGTACTTC. Its protein is CASTHRQRYEQYF. This chain joins TRBV6-5 and TRBJ2-7; D is possibly TRBD1 (5 bases). V dropped 7 bases and J dropped 3 bases, with 13 bases sitting between them. Germline CDR1 MNHEY, CDR2 SVGAGI. The CDR3 totals 13 residues.

This clone occurred a few times. The V and J genes are TRBV5-6 and TRBJ2-1; D possibly corresponds to TRBD1 (5 bases). Trimming cost V 4 bases and J 8 bases, with 10 bases left between them. The CDR3 is 12 residues long. Germline V gene lookup returns CDR1 SGHDT and CDR2 YYEEEE. The CDR3 DNA reads TGTGCCAGCAGCGCCCAGGGCGATGAGCAGTTCTTC. Encoded protein: CASSAQGDEQFF.

V gene TRBV6-5 combines with J gene TRBJ2-5; TRBD1 aligns across 9 bases. The germline CDR1 and CDR2 sequences are MNHEY and SVGAGI. Trimming at V came to 6 bases and at J to 4 bases, leaving 6 bases not matched to a gene. This CDR3 is built from 14 residues. CDR3 sequence: CASRTGGLGETQYF. DNA for the CDR3: TGTGCCAGCAGAACAGGGGGCTTGGGAGAGACCCAGTACTTC.